This section outlines one T cell receptor (beta chain) sequence together with its context. V shed 5 bases and J 7 bases; nucleotides not matched to a gene: 15. Germline assignment: CDR1 LNHDA and CDR2 SQIVND (reference sequence). This CDR3 region has 16 residues. TCRdb's table, derived via immunoSEQ multiplex PCR, lists solely in-frame clones and lacks some. The repertoire has a few million clones, more than 90% of them found once; the top ten carry over 0.1%. This entry belongs to a study of shared clonotypes between healthy human individuals. Study-wide background: Researchers drew samples from a couple of women and a few men aged 18 to 49.

The chain is built from TRBV19 and TRBJ1-2; 8 bases line up with TRBD1. This clonotype originated in a man younger than 30 in good health. Sequencing was performed on naive CD4+ T cells sorted from blood. Noted subset: CD45RA+ positively selected. CDR3 loop: CASSFLSGQGGGGYTF. CDR3 sequence (DNA): TGTGCCAGTAGTTTCCTTTCCGGACAGGGAGGTGGTGGCTACACCTTC.